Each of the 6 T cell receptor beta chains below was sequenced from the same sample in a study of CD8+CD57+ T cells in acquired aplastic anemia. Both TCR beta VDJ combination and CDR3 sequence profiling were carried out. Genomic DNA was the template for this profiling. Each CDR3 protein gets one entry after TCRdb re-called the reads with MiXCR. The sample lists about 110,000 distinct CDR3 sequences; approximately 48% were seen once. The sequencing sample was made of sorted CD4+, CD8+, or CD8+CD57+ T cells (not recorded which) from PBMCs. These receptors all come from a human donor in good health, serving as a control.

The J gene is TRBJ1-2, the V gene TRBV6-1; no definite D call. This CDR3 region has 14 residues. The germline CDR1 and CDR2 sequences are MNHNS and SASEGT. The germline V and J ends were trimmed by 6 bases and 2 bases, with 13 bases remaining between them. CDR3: CASSRFPQNYGYTF. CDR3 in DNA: TGTGCCAGCAGCCGCTTTCCGCAGAACTATGGCTACACCTTC.

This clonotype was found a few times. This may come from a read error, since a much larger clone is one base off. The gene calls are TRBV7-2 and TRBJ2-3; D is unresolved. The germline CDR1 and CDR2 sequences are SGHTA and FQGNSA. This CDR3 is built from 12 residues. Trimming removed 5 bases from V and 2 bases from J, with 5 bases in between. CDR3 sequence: CASSTDTDTQYF. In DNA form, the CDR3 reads TGTGCCAGCAGCACGGACACAGATACGCAGTATTTT.

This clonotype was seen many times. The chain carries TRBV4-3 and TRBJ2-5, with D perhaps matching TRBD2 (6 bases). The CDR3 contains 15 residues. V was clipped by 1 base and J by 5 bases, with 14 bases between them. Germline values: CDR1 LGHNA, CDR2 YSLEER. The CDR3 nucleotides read TGCGCCAGCAGCCAAGTTGGAGGGGACGGGGAGACCCAGTACTTC. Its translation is CASSQVGGDGETQYF.

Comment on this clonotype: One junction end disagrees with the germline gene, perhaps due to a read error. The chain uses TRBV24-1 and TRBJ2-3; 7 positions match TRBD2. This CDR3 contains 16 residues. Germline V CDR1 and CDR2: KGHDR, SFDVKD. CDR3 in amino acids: CATSHPAGSSTDTQYF. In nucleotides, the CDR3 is TGTGCCACCAGTCATCCAGCGGGATCTAGCACAGATACACAGTATTTT.

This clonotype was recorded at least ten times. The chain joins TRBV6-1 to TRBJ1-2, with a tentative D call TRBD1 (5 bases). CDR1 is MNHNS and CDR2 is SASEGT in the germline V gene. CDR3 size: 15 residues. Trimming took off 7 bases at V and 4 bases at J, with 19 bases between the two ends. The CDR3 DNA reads TGTGCCAGCAAACCCCTAAGGGGCTCGGTCTATGGCTACACCTTC. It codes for CASKPLRGSVYGYTF.

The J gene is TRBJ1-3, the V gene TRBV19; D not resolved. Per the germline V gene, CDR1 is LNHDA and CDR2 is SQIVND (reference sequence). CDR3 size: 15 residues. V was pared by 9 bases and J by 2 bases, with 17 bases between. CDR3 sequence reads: CASSSGPVPGNTIYF. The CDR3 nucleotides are TGTGCCAGCAGTTCAGGCCCAGTGCCTGGAAACACCATATATTTT.